A selection of T cell receptor beta chains follows, all from one sample in a study of CD8 T cells in Susac syndrome. TCRdb used MiXCR to reprocess the immunoSEQ multiplex PCR reads, holding one entry per CDR3 protein. The table has some 180,000 distinct CDR3 sequences, approximately 94% seen once. The sequencing sample was made of CD4+ T cells from PBMCs. The receptors here all came from a human donor in good health. The CDR3 runs from the conserved cysteine through the conserved F or W. D genes are given only for firm matches. Expanded clones are given a class, and other clones once, few, many or no size at all.

CDR3nt | CDR3aa | j_gene | abundance | d_gene | v_gene
TGCGCCAGCAGCCAAGGACCAGGGCCTTACAATGAGCAGTTCTTC | CASSQGPGPYNEQFF | TRBJ2-1 | once | - | TRBV4-3
TGCGCCAGCAGCTTGGTAGCAGATAACACCGGGGAGCTGTTTTTT | CASSLVADNTGELFF | TRBJ2-2 | - | - | TRBV5-1
TGCAGCGTTGGTGGGTCGCTGAACACTGAAGCTTTCTTT | CSVGGSLNTEAFF | TRBJ1-1 | - | - | TRBV29-1
TGTGCCAGCAGTTTAACAGGGGGTCTCGAGCAGTACTTC | CASSLTGGLEQYF | TRBJ2-7 | - | TRBD1 | TRBV27
TGTGCCAGTAGATCCCTGGTGGGGGTTCTTAGCAATCAGCCCCAGCATTTT | CASRSLVGVLSNQPQHF | TRBJ1-5 | - | - | TRBV19
TGTGCCAGCAGCCCAGAAATAGCCAAAAACATTCAGTACTTC | CASSPEIAKNIQYF | TRBJ2-4 | - | - | TRBV3-1
TGCGCCAGCAGCTTCTCGGGACAGGACTATGGCTACACCTTC | CASSFSGQDYGYTF | TRBJ1-2 | - | TRBD1 | TRBV5-1
TGCAGCGTTGTGGCGGGCCTCGGTGGCTACACCTTC | CSVVAGLGGYTF | TRBJ1-2 | - | - | TRBV29-1
TGTGCCAGTAGCCTCGGCGGGACGGACATTCAGTACTTC | CASSLGGTDIQYF | TRBJ2-4 | - | - | TRBV19
TGTGCCAGCAGTTTGACAGGGGGCACGGGCACTGAAGCTTTCTTT | CASSLTGGTGTEAFF | TRBJ1-1 | - | TRBD1 | TRBV27
TGTGCCAGTAGTATGACAGGGGCCGGGGAGACCCAGTACTTC | CASSMTGAGETQYF | TRBJ2-5 | - | TRBD1 | TRBV19
TGTGCCAGCAGCGTAGTTGTCGGGGGAGGAGAGACCCAGTACTTC | CASSVVVGGGETQYF | TRBJ2-5 | - | - | TRBV9
TGTGCCAGCAGTTTTGTAGATACTAATGAAAAACTGTTTTTT | CASSFVDTNEKLFF | TRBJ1-4 | - | - | TRBV28
TGTGCCAGCAGCCAAGAAGGCCCTTCACGGGAGAACTATGGCTACACCTTC | CASSQEGPSRENYGYTF | TRBJ1-2 | - | - | TRBV3-1
TGTGCCAGCAGACTAACGGGGTTAGCCACCGGGGAGCTGTTTTTT | CASRLTGLATGELFF | TRBJ2-2 | - | - | TRBV14